The source of this T cell receptor beta chain is a study of PD-1 blockade in classical Hodgkin lymphoma. This CDR3 spans 13 amino acids. Trimming removed 4 bases at V and 3 bases at J, with 9 bases between. The germline V gene encodes CDR1 KGHSY and CDR2 FQNENV. A note on this clone: Its specificity is unknown.

Sequenced by immunoSEQ multiplex PCR; TCRdb stores in-frame clones only, minus some. Among 50,000 to 65,000 clones listed, about 89% were seen once. The time point here: cycle 4 day 1 (C4D1), after less than 7 weeks of nivolumab. In every patient, relapse followed autologous stem cell transplantation, while exposure to brentuximab vedotin differed. Study-wide results and caveats: Newly diagnosed and completely responding patients shared comparable baseline diversity.

The rearrangement uses TRBV16 and TRBJ1-1, with D tentatively TRBD1 (5 bases). The origin of this receptor is a human donor with classical Hodgkin lymphoma. Sequencing used peripheral blood mononuclear cells (PBMCs), obtained before the fourth cycle of nivolumab. DNA for the CDR3: TGTGCCAGCAGCCCTGGGGACGACACTGAAGCTTTCTTT. Translation gives CASSPGDDTEAFF.